These 27 T cell receptor beta chains were all obtained from the same sample, sequenced in a study of Graves' ophthalmopathy and Graves' hyperthyroidism. Researchers took RNA transcripts and amplified TCR beta CDR3 regions from them. First-round RT-PCR used HTBI primers; second-round multiplex PCR followed. One entry per CDR3 protein, called by TCRdb with MiXCR from the multiplex PCR reads. The data show about 220,000 distinct CDR3 sequences, approximately 21% seen once. Specimen: peripheral blood. The receptors here all came from a woman aged 45-65 years with Graves' ophthalmopathy.

V gene TRBV30 combines with J gene TRBJ2-7; D gene unclear. From germline, CDR1 is GTSNPN and CDR2 SVGIG (reference sequence). The length of the CDR3 is 12 residues. V was pared by 2 bases and J by 2 bases, with 7 bases between. In nucleotides, the CDR3 is TGTGCCTGGAGTAGGGCCCCCTACGAGCAGTACTTC. Amino acid sequence: CAWSRAPYEQYF.

This clonotype was recorded at least ten times. The chain employs TRBV18 and TRBJ1-1, with D possibly being TRBD1 (6 bases). With 3 bases removed from V and 6 bases from J, the gap between germline ends came to 14 bases. Germline CDR1 reads KGHSH; CDR2 reads LQKENI. The CDR3 length is 14 residues. CDR3 bases: TGTGCCAGCTCACCGCGACAGCAGGGGTCTGAAGCTTTCTTT. It encodes CASSPRQQGSEAFF.

The table lists this clonotype with many counts. This chain uses TRBV6-4 with TRBJ1-1, with D possibly matching TRBD1 (6 bases). The CDR3 loop spans 20 amino acids. V was trimmed by 7 bases and J by 3 bases, leaving 33 bases between them. Germline values: CDR1 MRHNA, CDR2 SNTAGT. CDR3 in amino acids: CASTLKTQGLILNADTEAFF. In nucleotides, the CDR3 is TGTGCCAGCACCTTGAAGACGCAGGGGCTGATATTAAATGCGGACACTGAAGCTTTCTTT.

This clonotype was picked up many times. The chain is built from TRBV5-1 and TRBJ1-1; D ambiguous. In germline, CDR1 is SGHRS, CDR2 YFSETQ. The CDR3 runs 14 residues. V was clipped by 4 bases and J by 5 bases, with 15 bases between them. CDR3 sequence: CASSREGKRTEAFF. The DNA for the CDR3 is TGCGCCAGCAGCAGGGAGGGAAAGAGAACTGAAGCTTTCTTT.

This clonotype occurred many times. V usage is TRBV2 and J usage is TRBJ1-2, with 7 positions matching TRBD1. Germline loops: CDR1 SNHLY, CDR2 FYNNEI. The CDR3 covers 13 residues. V was pared by 5 bases and J by 6 bases, with 6 bases of the junction left unmatched. CDR3 in DNA: TGTGCCAGCAGTCGACAGGGCTACGATGGCTACACCTTC. This encodes CASSRQGYDGYTF.

This sequence joins TRBV28 and TRBJ2-7; 15 bases map to TRBD2. The germline CDR1 and CDR2 sequences are MDHEN and SYDVKM. The CDR3 runs to 19 residues. The J segment lost 7 bases and the V segment lost 6 bases, leaving 19 bases of the junction unmatched. CDR3 region: CASSIPRVPGLAGGWEQYF. The CDR3 nucleotides read TGTGCCAGCAGCATACCGCGGGTGCCGGGACTAGCGGGAGGATGGGAGCAGTACTTC.

Many counts were recorded for this clonotype. This chain links TRBV6-2 or TRBV6-3 with TRBJ1-2; possibly TRBD1 for D (6 bases). This CDR3 has 15 residues. CDR1 MNHEY and CDR2 SVGEGT come from the germline V gene. V gave up 5 bases and J gave up 8 bases, with 21 bases separating them. CDR3 protein: CASSLAGTPAGGYTF. The CDR3 DNA is TGTGCCAGCAGTCTCGCCGGGACACCGGCCGGGGGCTACACCTTC.

The rearrangement uses TRBV6-1 and TRBJ2-7, with TRBD2 matching over 7 bases. V was pared by 2 bases and J by 2 bases, with 9 bases of the junction left unmatched. The CDR3 is made up of 16 amino acids. Germline CDR1 and CDR2: MNHNS and SASEGT. This CDR3 reads CASSEPGSGIPYEQYF. CDR3 DNA sequence: TGTGCCAGCAGTGAACCCGGGAGCGGGATCCCCTACGAGCAGTACTTC.

The V gene is TRBV5-1, the J gene TRBJ1-1, with a tentative D call TRBD1 (6 bases). Germline lookup yields CDR1 SGHRS and CDR2 YFSETQ. CDR3 length: 13 amino acids. V lost 4 bases and J 6 bases, leaving 13 bases between the germline ends. CDR3 in amino acids: CASSPRTAAEAFF. CDR3 DNA: TGCGCCAGCAGCCCTAGGACAGCCGCTGAAGCTTTCTTT.

This clonotype was seen ten or more times. A much larger clone differs from this one at a single base, so this may be a read error. The chain has TRBV12-3 or TRBV12-4 and TRBJ1-2, with D maybe TRBD1 (5 bases). CDR3 size: 11 residues. The CDR3 loop is CASRKGIGHTF. Written as DNA, the CDR3 is TGTGCCAGCAGGAAGGGGATTGGCCACACCTTC.

This clonotype was picked up many times. The V gene is TRBV6-1, the J gene TRBJ1-5; no clear D. The CDR3 extends over 14 amino acids. Germline values: CDR1 MNHNS, CDR2 SASEGT. Trimming left V 2 bases short and J 4 bases short, with 9 bases between. The CDR3 DNA reads TGTGCCAGCAGTGAACTCGGTCGTAATCAGCCCCAGCATTTT. Amino acid sequence: CASSELGRNQPQHF.

The CDR3 spells CASRATGGQLNTEAFF. For the CDR3, the DNA is TGTGCCAGCAGGGCGACAGGGGGCCAACTGAACACTGAAGCTTTCTTT. The rearrangement links TRBV6-2 or TRBV6-3 to TRBJ1-1; 10 nucleotides line up with TRBD1. The CDR3 has 16 amino acids. The germline CDR1 and CDR2 sequences are MNHEY and SVGEGT. V was clipped by 6 bases and J by 0 bases; unmatched bases: 7.

The table lists this clonotype with many counts. This chain uses TRBV5-1 with TRBJ2-7, with 11 bases lining up with TRBD2. Trimming cost V 5 bases and J 2 bases; bases outside gene matches: 21. CDR1 is SGHRS and CDR2 is YFSETQ in the germline V gene. The CDR3 is made up of 20 amino acids. DNA for the CDR3: TGCGCCAGCAGTCACGCCGTACTAGCGGGAGTTTCCAGAGGGGCCTACGAGCAGTACTTC. This translates into CASSHAVLAGVSRGAYEQYF.

This clonotype was counted at least ten times. CDR3 DNA sequence: TGCAGTGCTAGGCCGAGGGGTTACTCTGGAAACACCATATATTTT. Residues: CSARPRGYSGNTIYF. J is TRBJ1-3 and V is TRBV20-1; a possible D gene is TRBD1 (5 bases). Germline V gives CDR1 DFQATT, CDR2 SNEGSKA (reference sequence). The CDR3 is 15 amino acids. The ends were cut back, 3 bases at V and 0 bases at J, with 12 bases in the middle.

This clonotype was recorded many times. The chain is built from TRBV2 and TRBJ2-2; 8 positions match TRBD1. The CDR3 sequence is 15 residues long. The J segment lost 6 bases and the V segment lost 6 bases, leaving 9 bases of the junction unmatched. From germline, CDR1 is SNHLY and CDR2 FYNNEI. The CDR3 DNA follows: TGTGCCAGCAGCGGAGCAGGGGGCGGGTCCGGGGAGCTGTTTTTT. This sequence encodes CASSGAGGGSGELFF.

In its sample, this clonotype was seen once. The CDR3 here is CASLSFSTPVYTF. In nucleotides, the CDR3 is TGTGCCAGCCTATCCTTCAGCACACCTGTCTACACCTTC. The genes are TRBV12-3 or TRBV12-4 and TRBJ1-2; no reliable D call. Deletions cut 8 bases from V and 10 bases from J, with 20 bases between. The CDR3 has 13 amino acids.

This clonotype was detected many times. A much larger clone lies a single base off, so this may be a read error. The gene calls are TRBV15 and TRBJ1-2; 12 nucleotides match TRBD1. The germline gives CDR1 LNHNV, CDR2 YYDKDF (reference sequence). This CDR3 has 15 residues. The CDR3 DNA sequence: TGTGCCACCAACAGACCGGGACAGGGGGCTTTTGGCTACACCTTC. It translates to CATNRPGQGAFGYTF.

The chain employs TRBV19 and TRBJ1-2, with D tentatively TRBD1 (5 bases). Germline V lookup: CDR1 LNHDA, CDR2 SQIVND (reference sequence). V shed 3 bases and J shed 4 bases, with 12 bases lying between them. This CDR3 comprises 14 residues. This CDR3 reads CASSIGGTAYGYTF. DNA for the CDR3: TGTGCCAGTAGTATTGGAGGGACCGCCTATGGCTACACCTTC.

This clonotype is a singleton in its sample. The chain has TRBV7-9 and TRBJ2-5; D is uncertain. CDR3 length: 12 amino acids. Trimming removed 3 bases at V and 3 bases at J, with 5 bases between. CDR1 is SEHNR, CDR2 FQNEAQ, per germline (reference sequence). The CDR3 sequence: CASSLWEETQYF. For the CDR3, the DNA is TGTGCCAGCAGCTTGTGGGAAGAGACCCAGTACTTC.

This clonotype occurred many times. The chain recombines TRBV20-1 with TRBJ2-4; weak D call: TRBD2 (5 bases). Trimming removed 6 bases at V and 4 bases at J, with 13 bases between. The CDR3 length is 13 residues. CDR1 DFQATT and CDR2 SNEGSKA come from the germline V gene (reference sequence). The CDR3 DNA is TGCAGTGCCCCCCCCGGGATTAAAAACATTCAGTACTTC. This codes for CSAPPGIKNIQYF.

The chain recombines TRBV12-3 or TRBV12-4 with TRBJ2-5, with 7 bases that match TRBD2. The CDR3 extends over 14 amino acids. The V segment lost 7 bases and the J segment 6 bases; nucleotides outside the gene matches: 11. The CDR3 reads CASILGGGAKTQYF. CDR3 DNA: TGTGCCAGCATCCTGGGGGGGGGTGCAAAGACCCAGTACTTC.

The sample holds a few counts of this clonotype. A much larger clone lies one base from this, so it may be a read error. The V and J genes are TRBV6-5 and TRBJ1-2; 7 bases match TRBD1. V shed 2 bases and J 8 bases; nucleotides not matched to a gene: 11. CDR1 is MNHEY and CDR2 is SVGAGI in the germline V gene. CDR3 length equals 15 residues. This chain's CDR3 is CASSYPPTGSGGYTF. DNA for the CDR3: TGTGCCAGCAGTTACCCCCCGACAGGGTCCGGCGGCTACACCTTC.

This clonotype was counted between two and nine times. The chain employs TRBV5-1 and TRBJ2-5, with 9 bases that match TRBD1. With 4 bases clipped from V and 7 bases from J, the junction kept 11 bases outside the gene matches. There are 15 residues in the CDR3. CDR1 is SGHRS, CDR2 YFSETQ, per germline. In DNA, the CDR3 is TGCGCCAGCAGCACCTTACAGGGGGCGCAGGGGACCCAGTACTTC. It codes for CASSTLQGAQGTQYF.

The chain couples TRBV15 to TRBJ2-5; tentatively, D is TRBD1 (5 bases). V dropped 0 bases and J dropped 5 bases, with 7 bases sitting between them. Germline V gene lookup returns CDR1 LNHNV and CDR2 YYDKDF (reference sequence). CDR3 length equals 13 residues. CDR3 sequence: CATSRDKGETQYF. CDR3 coding DNA: TGTGCCACCAGCAGAGACAAGGGGGAGACCCAGTACTTC.

This clonotype showed up many times. This rearrangement joins TRBV7-8 to TRBJ2-7, with 7 nucleotides matching TRBD1. Per the germline V gene, CDR1 is SGHVS and CDR2 is FQNEAQ. The ends lost 7 bases at V and 6 bases at J; junction bases unmatched: 12. This CDR3 has 14 residues. The DNA for the CDR3 is TGTGCCAGCACCTCGCAACAGGGGAGTGGCGAGCAGTACTTC. Its protein is CASTSQQGSGEQYF. The complete variable domain, with remaining parts taken from reference TRBV7-8 and TRBJ2-7, reads GAGVSQSPRYKVAKRGQDVALRCDPISGHVSLFWYQQALGQGPEFLTYFQNEAQLDKSGLPSDRFFAERPEGSVSTLKIQRTQQEDSAVYLCASTSQQGSGEQYFGPGTRLTVT.

This clonotype came up many times. V usage is TRBV19 and J usage is TRBJ2-2; the match to TRBD1 covers 10 bases. Germline V gene lookup returns CDR1 LNHDA and CDR2 SQIVND (reference sequence). V lost 9 bases and J lost 5; bases outside the gene matches: 6. The CDR3 has 14 amino acids. The CDR3 here is CASGDRGSTGELFF. The CDR3 bases are TGTGCCAGCGGGGACAGGGGTTCGACCGGGGAGCTGTTTTTT.

This clonotype showed up many times. This rearrangement joins TRBV7-3 to TRBJ1-1; D call uncertain. The CDR3 is made up of 14 amino acids. CDR1 and CDR2 from the germline V gene are SGHTA and FQGTGA. V was clipped by 2 bases and J by 0 bases, with 7 bases between them. The CDR3 is CASSLYGMNTEAFF. CDR3 DNA: TGTGCCAGCAGCTTATACGGTATGAACACTGAAGCTTTCTTT.